Shown below are 23 T cell receptor beta chains from a single sample sequenced in a study of T-cell reconstitution after alpha-beta-depleted transplantation in children. Unique molecular identifiers tagged the TCRbeta library. MiXCR was run by TCRdb on the PCR reads, yielding one entry per CDR3 protein. The sample shows almost 400,000 distinct CDR3 sequences, roughly 21% of them seen only once. The specimen was PBMCs from the stem cell graft donor, collected from the stem cell graft. The receptor set was obtained from a human donor who donated a stem cell graft to a child with acute myeloid leukemia.

This clonotype was found many times. The chain combines TRBV6-1 with TRBJ2-1; 12 bases align to TRBD2. The length of the CDR3 is 15 residues. Germline V gene lookup returns CDR1 MNHNS and CDR2 SASEGT. V shed 6 bases, J shed 3 bases, and the junction held 3 bases outside the gene matches. DNA of the CDR3: TGTGCCAGCAGCGCACTAGCGGGAGGCTACAATGAGCAGTTCTTC. Translation: CASSALAGGYNEQFF.

V gene TRBV7-9 combines with J gene TRBJ2-1; D is uncertain. The CDR3 is 11 residues long. Germline V CDR1 and CDR2: SEHNR, FQNEAQ (reference sequence). The V and J ends lost 0 bases and 15 bases respectively, with 9 bases between them. The CDR3 DNA sequence: TGTGCCAGCAGCTTAGCGGGTCGCGGGTTCTTC. Translating it yields CASSLAGRGFF.

The sample holds a few counts of this clonotype. The V and J genes are TRBV28 and TRBJ2-1; D may be TRBD2 (6 bases). The germline V and J ends were trimmed by 9 bases and 2 bases, with 17 bases remaining between them. Germline CDR1 is MDHEN and CDR2 is SYDVKM. The CDR3 runs 15 residues. The CDR3 DNA reads TGTGCCAGTACGTATAAGCGGGTCGCCTACAATGAGCAGTTCTTC. Translating gives CASTYKRVAYNEQFF.

This clonotype was observed a few times. The chain is built from TRBV28 and TRBJ2-3; unclear D gene. V lost 1 base and J lost 3, with 11 bases in between. The CDR3 is 15 amino acids. The germline V gene has CDR1 MDHEN and CDR2 SYDVKM. As DNA, the CDR3 is TGTGCCAGCAGTTTATTGGGCGAGAAAACAGATACGCAGTATTTT. Amino acids: CASSLLGEKTDTQYF.

This clonotype was picked up many times. The chain carries TRBV20-1 and TRBJ2-5; 11 bases align to TRBD2. Germline-derived CDR1 and CDR2 are DFQATT and SNEGSKA (reference sequence). The CDR3 sequence is 20 residues long. Trimming at V came to 0 bases and at J to 2 bases, leaving 17 bases not matched to a gene. The CDR3 bases are TGCAGTGCTAGAGATCTACGCGGGACTAGCGGAACATATATACAAGAGACCCAGTACTTC. Amino acid sequence: CSARDLRGTSGTYIQETQYF.

There are a few counts of this clonotype. The rearrangement links TRBV7-3 to TRBJ2-5, with 7 bases lining up with TRBD1. Per the germline V gene, CDR1 is SGHTA and CDR2 is FQGTGA. There are 14 residues in the CDR3. Trimming at V came to 5 bases and at J to 4 bases, leaving 7 bases not matched to a gene. In DNA, the CDR3 is TGTGCCAGCAGCCCGACAGGGAATCGAGAGACCCAGTACTTC. This encodes CASSPTGNRETQYF.

This clonotype has a handful of counts. The chain has TRBV29-1 and TRBJ2-3, with D perhaps TRBD2 (6 bases). CDR1 is SQVTM, CDR2 ANQGSEA, per germline. Trimming pared 1 base from V and 1 base from J, leaving 9 bases between. This CDR3 spans 14 amino acids. CDR3 bases: TGCAGCGTTGAAGTAGCGGTGGGCACAGATACGCAGTATTTT. Translating it yields CSVEVAVGTDTQYF.

This clonotype was counted between two and nine times. The V gene is TRBV20-1, the J gene TRBJ1-2; TRBD1 matches 8 bases. Germline CDR1 DFQATT, CDR2 SNEGSKA (reference sequence). The CDR3 has 13 amino acids. Trimming cost V 3 bases and J 4 bases; bases outside gene matches: 4. The CDR3 region is CSASPDRVYGYTF. The CDR3 nucleotides are TGCAGTGCTAGCCCGGACAGGGTCTATGGCTACACCTTC.

V is TRBV20-1 and J is TRBJ2-7, with 9 bases that match TRBD1. J gave up 0 bases and V 6 bases, and 6 bases lay outside the gene matches. Germline V lookup: CDR1 DFQATT, CDR2 SNEGSKA (reference sequence). The CDR3 contains 14 residues. The CDR3: CSAGDRAISYEQYF. The CDR3 nucleotides read TGCAGTGCAGGGGACAGGGCGATCTCCTACGAGCAGTACTTC.

The V call is TRBV24-1, the J call TRBJ2-7; tentative D call: TRBD1 (5 bases). CDR3 length: 13 amino acids. Germline V gene sequence: CDR1 KGHDR, CDR2 SFDVKD. The germline V and J ends were trimmed by 6 bases and 2 bases, with 10 bases remaining between them. In nucleotides, the CDR3 is TGTGCCACCAGTCAGGGTCCCACCTACGAGCAGTACTTC. Translation: CATSQGPTYEQYF.

The chain couples TRBV7-9 to TRBJ2-1; the D call may be TRBD1 or TRBD2 (5 bases each). Germline assignment: CDR1 SEHNR and CDR2 FQNEAQ (reference sequence). Deletions cut 6 bases from V and 4 bases from J, with 13 bases between. The length of the CDR3 is 14 residues. CDR3 sequence (DNA): TGTGCCAGCAGGGATCCCGGGGCTTACAATGAGCAGTTCTTC. This encodes CASRDPGAYNEQFF. Full variable domain (remainder filled in from reference TRBV7-9 and TRBJ2-1): DTGVSQNPRHKITKRGQNVTFRCDPISEHNRLYWYRQTLGQGPEFLTYFQNEAQLEKSRLLSDRFSAERPKGSFSTLEIQRTEQGDSAMYLCASRDPGAYNEQFFGPGTRLTVL.

This clonotype has ten or more counts. The rearrangement joins TRBV20-1 to TRBJ2-3, with unresolved D. The germline gives CDR1 DFQATT, CDR2 SNEGSKA (reference sequence). V was clipped by 6 bases and J by 4 bases, with 14 bases between them. The CDR3 length is 13 residues. The CDR3 DNA follows: TGCAGTGCCCAGGCGCTAGAGGCAGATACGCAGTATTTT. As protein: CSAQALEADTQYF.

This chain connects TRBV27 to TRBJ2-7; 7 positions agree with TRBD1. This CDR3 spans 15 amino acids. V lost 3 bases and J lost 6; bases outside the gene matches: 11. Germline CDR1 is MNHEY and CDR2 is SMNVEV (reference sequence). CDR3 amino acids: CASSFRRDSGLEQYF. Written as DNA, the CDR3 is TGTGCCAGCAGTTTCCGACGGGACAGTGGGCTCGAGCAGTACTTC.

This clonotype was seen a few times. The genes are TRBV10-3 and TRBJ2-7; the match to TRBD1 covers 9 bases. Germline CDR1 is ENHRY and CDR2 is SYGVKD. This CDR3 has 14 amino acids. The J segment lost 1 base and the V segment lost 2 bases, leaving 0 bases of the junction unmatched. CDR3 residues: CAISEDRGSYEQYF. For the CDR3, the DNA is TGTGCCATCAGTGAGGACAGGGGGTCCTACGAGCAGTACTTC.

Written as DNA, the CDR3 is TGTGCCACCAGCAGAGGTAGCGGGAGGCGAAATGAGCAGTTCTTC. It translates to CATSRGSGRRNEQFF. The chain has TRBV15 and TRBJ2-1; TRBD2 matches at 10 bases. CDR1 and CDR2 (germline): LNHNV, YYDKDF (reference sequence). The ends lost 1 base at V and 7 bases at J; junction bases unmatched: 4. This CDR3 is 15 amino acids long. The full variable domain, completed using reference TRBV15 and TRBJ2-1, is DAMVIQNPRYQVTQFGKPVTLSCSQTLNHNVMYWYQQKSSQAPKLLFHYYDKDFNNEADTPDNFQSRRPNTSFCFLDIRSPGLGDTAMYLCATSRGSGRRNEQFFGPGTRLTVL.

The gene calls are TRBV5-1 and TRBJ2-2, with 7 bases lining up with TRBD2. V dropped 1 base and J dropped 4; count of bases not matched to a gene: 13. Germline CDR1 is SGHRS and CDR2 is YFSETQ. This CDR3 contains 18 residues. In nucleotides, the CDR3 is TGCGCCAGCAGCTTGCAAAGCGGGAATCTTGGGCGCACCGGGGAGCTGTTTTTT. It is translated as CASSLQSGNLGRTGELFF. Filled out from reference TRBV5-1 and TRBJ2-2, the complete variable domain reads KAGVTQTPRYLIKTRGQQVTLSCSPISGHRSVSWYQQTPGQGLQFLFEYFSETQRNKGNFPGRFSGRQFSNSRSEMNVSTLELGDSALYLCASSLQSGNLGRTGELFFGEGSRLTVL.

The chain joins TRBV4-1 to TRBJ2-1; D is possibly TRBD1 (6 bases). CDR1 and CDR2 from the germline V gene are MGHRA and YSYEKL. Trimming left V 1 base short and J 6 bases short, with 16 bases between. The CDR3 loop spans 16 amino acids. The chain's CDR3 is CASSQGSIAGANEQFF. The CDR3 DNA is TGCGCCAGCAGCCAAGGGTCTATAGCAGGGGCCAATGAGCAGTTCTTC.

The chain combines TRBV7-2 with TRBJ2-1; TRBD2 matches 9 bases. Unmatched junction bases numbered 2, after V lost 0 bases and J lost 2 bases. The CDR3 has 16 amino acids. Germline values: CDR1 SGHTA, CDR2 FQGNSA. CDR3 residues: CASSLAPSGTYNEQFF. CDR3 DNA sequence: TGTGCCAGCAGCTTAGCCCCTAGCGGGACCTACAATGAGCAGTTCTTC.

This rearrangement joins TRBV24-1 to TRBJ2-7, with D possibly called TRBD1 or TRBD2 (6 bases each). This CDR3 comprises 16 residues. The ends were cut back, 7 bases at V and 3 bases at J, with 21 bases in the middle. The germline gives CDR1 KGHDR, CDR2 SFDVKD. DNA for the CDR3: TGTGCCACCAGCCGGGGGCCCCCGTCGGATATCTACGAGCAGTACTTC. It yields the protein CATSRGPPSDIYEQYF.

This clonotype was seen a few times. The chain couples TRBV29-1 to TRBJ2-1; 8 bases map to TRBD1. The J segment lost 3 bases and the V segment lost 6 bases, leaving 7 bases of the junction unmatched. Germline loops: CDR1 SQVTM, CDR2 ANQGSEA. The CDR3 is 14 residues long. CDR3 region: CSVRRQGLYNEQFF. The CDR3 bases are TGCAGCGTGAGAAGACAGGGGCTCTACAATGAGCAGTTCTTC.

CDR3 residues: CSASAELAGGVEFF. The CDR3 coding sequence is TGCAGTGCTAGTGCTGAACTAGCGGGAGGTGTCGAGTTCTTC. V gene TRBV20-1 combines with J gene TRBJ2-1, with 12 bases lining up with TRBD2. Trimming took 3 bases from V and 14 from J; bases not matched to a gene: 11. Germline V gives CDR1 DFQATT, CDR2 SNEGSKA (reference sequence). The CDR3 loop spans 14 amino acids.

This clonotype showed up just a few times. This chain uses TRBV29-1 with TRBJ2-2; D remains unclear. Germline CDR1 SQVTM, CDR2 ANQGSEA. This CDR3 has 13 amino acids. The V end was cut by 6 bases, the J end by 2 bases, with 10 bases between. The CDR3 DNA follows: TGCAGCGTAACGTCAGTTAACACCGGGGAGCTGTTTTTT. Protein sequence: CSVTSVNTGELFF.

CDR3 sequence (DNA): TGCAGCGTGGCGACTAGAGTCGCTGCCCTTGAGCAGTACTTC. Translating gives CSVATRVAALEQYF. The rearrangement uses TRBV29-1 and TRBJ2-7, with D possibly TRBD2 on 6 matching bases. Germline V gives CDR1 SQVTM, CDR2 ANQGSEA. V shed 6 bases and J shed 7 bases, with 22 bases lying between them. CDR3 length equals 14 residues.